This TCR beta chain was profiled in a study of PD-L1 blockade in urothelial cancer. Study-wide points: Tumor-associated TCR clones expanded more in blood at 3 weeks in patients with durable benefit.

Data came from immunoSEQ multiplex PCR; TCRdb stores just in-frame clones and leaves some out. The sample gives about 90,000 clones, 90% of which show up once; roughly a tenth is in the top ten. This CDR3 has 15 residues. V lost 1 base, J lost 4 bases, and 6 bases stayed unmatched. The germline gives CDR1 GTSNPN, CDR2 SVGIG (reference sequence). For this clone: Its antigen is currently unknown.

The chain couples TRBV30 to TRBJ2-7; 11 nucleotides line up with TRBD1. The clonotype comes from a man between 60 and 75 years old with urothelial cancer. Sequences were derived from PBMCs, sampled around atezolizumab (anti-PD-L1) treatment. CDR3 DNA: TGTGCCTGGAGTGGGGGACAGGGGGATATATACGAGCAGTACTTC. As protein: CAWSGGQGDIYEQYF.